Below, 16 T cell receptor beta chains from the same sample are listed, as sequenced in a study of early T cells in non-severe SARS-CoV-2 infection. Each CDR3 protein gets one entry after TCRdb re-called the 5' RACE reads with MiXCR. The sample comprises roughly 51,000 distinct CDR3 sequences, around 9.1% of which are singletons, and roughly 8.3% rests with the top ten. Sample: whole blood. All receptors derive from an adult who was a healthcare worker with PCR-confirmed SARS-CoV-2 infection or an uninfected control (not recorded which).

Here the CDR3 DNA reads TGTGCCAGCAGTCCCGGGGGGCGTACTTACGAGCAGTACTTC. Translating it yields CASSPGGRTYEQYF. The chain has TRBV27 and TRBJ2-7, with D possibly TRBD2 on 7 matching bases. This CDR3 is built from 14 residues. CDR1 and CDR2 from the germline V gene are MNHEY and SMNVEV (reference sequence). With 5 bases removed from V and 4 bases from J, the gap between germline ends came to 15 bases.

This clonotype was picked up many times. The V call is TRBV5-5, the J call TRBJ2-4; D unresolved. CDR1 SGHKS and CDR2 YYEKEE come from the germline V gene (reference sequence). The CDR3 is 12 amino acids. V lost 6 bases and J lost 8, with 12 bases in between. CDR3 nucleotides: TGTGCCAGCACCCTGTCCTGGGACATTCAGTACTTC. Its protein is CASTLSWDIQYF.

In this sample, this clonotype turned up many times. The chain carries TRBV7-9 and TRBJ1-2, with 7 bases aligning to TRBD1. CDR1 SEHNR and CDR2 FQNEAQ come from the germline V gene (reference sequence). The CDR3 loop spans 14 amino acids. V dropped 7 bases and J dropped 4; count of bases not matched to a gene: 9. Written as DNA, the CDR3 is TGTGCCAGCATTAGACAGGGTGGGGTCTATGGCTACACCTTC. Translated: CASIRQGGVYGYTF.

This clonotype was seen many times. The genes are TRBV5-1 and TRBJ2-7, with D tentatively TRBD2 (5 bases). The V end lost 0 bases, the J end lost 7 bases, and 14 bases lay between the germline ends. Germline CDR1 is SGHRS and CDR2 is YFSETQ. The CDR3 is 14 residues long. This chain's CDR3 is CASSLGSDLGEQYF. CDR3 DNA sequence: TGCGCCAGCAGCTTGGGTAGCGACCTCGGTGAGCAGTACTTC.

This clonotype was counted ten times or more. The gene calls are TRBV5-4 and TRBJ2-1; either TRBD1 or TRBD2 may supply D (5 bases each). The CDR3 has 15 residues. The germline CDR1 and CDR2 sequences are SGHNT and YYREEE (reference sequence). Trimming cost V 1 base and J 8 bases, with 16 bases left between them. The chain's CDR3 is CASSLRRERGDEQFF. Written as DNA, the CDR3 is TGTGCCAGCAGCTTGCGACGTGAGAGGGGCGATGAGCAGTTCTTC.

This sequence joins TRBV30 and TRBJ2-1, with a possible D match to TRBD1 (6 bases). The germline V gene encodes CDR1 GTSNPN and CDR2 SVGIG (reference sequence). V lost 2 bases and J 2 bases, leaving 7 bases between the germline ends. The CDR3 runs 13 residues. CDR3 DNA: TGTGCCTGGAGTCAGGGGCCCTACAATGAGCAGTTCTTC. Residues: CAWSQGPYNEQFF.

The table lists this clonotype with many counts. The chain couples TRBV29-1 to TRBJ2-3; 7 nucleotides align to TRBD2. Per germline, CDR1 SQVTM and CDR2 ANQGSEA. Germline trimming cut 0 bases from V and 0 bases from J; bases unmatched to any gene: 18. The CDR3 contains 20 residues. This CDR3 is CSVEDLLGGDAKLSTDTQYF. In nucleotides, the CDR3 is TGCAGCGTTGAAGATCTTCTGGGAGGGGACGCGAAATTAAGCACAGATACGCAGTATTTT.

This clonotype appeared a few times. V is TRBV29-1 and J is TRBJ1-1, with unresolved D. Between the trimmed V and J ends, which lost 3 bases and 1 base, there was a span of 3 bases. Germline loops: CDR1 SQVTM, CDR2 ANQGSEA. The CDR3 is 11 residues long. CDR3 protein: CSVEENTEAFF. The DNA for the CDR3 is TGCAGCGTTGAGGAGAACACTGAAGCTTTCTTT. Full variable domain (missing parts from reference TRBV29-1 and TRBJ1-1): SAVISQKPSRDICQRGTSLTIQCQVDSQVTMMFWYRQQPGQSLTLIATANQGSEATYESGFVIDKFPISRPNLTFSTLTVSNMSPEDSSIYLCSVEENTEAFFGQGTRLTVV.

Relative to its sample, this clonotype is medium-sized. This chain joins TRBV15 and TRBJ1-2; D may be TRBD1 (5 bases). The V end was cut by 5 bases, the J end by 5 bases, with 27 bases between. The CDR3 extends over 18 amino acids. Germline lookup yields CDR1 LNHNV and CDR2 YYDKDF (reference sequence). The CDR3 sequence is CATSFHSGTVRLSYGYTF. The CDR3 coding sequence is TGTGCCACCAGCTTCCATTCCGGGACGGTCCGGCTCTCATATGGCTACACCTTC.

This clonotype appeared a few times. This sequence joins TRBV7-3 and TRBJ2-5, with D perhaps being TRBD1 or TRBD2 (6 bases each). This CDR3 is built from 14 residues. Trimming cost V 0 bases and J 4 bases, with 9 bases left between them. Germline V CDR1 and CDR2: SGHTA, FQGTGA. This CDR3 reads CASSLTGGGETQYF. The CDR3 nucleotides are TGTGCCAGCAGCTTAACCGGGGGCGGAGAGACCCAGTACTTC. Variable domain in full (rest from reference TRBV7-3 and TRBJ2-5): GAGVSQTPSNKVTEKGKYVELRCDPISGHTALYWYRQSLGQGPEFLIYFQGTGAADDSGLPNDRFFAVRPEGSVSTLKIQRTERGDSAVYLCASSLTGGGETQYFGPGTRLLVL.

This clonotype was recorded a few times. CDR3 amino acids: CASSRGGTRADTQYF. For the CDR3, the DNA is TGTGCCAGCAGTCGAGGCGGGACTCGCGCAGATACGCAGTATTTT. This chain links TRBV5-4 with TRBJ2-3; perhaps TRBD2 as D (6 bases). CDR3 length equals 15 residues. V lost 5 bases and J lost 4, with 17 bases in between. Germline V gives CDR1 SGHNT, CDR2 YYREEE (reference sequence). The full variable domain, in which reference TRBV5-4 and TRBJ2-3 provide the parts outside the CDR3, is ETGVTQSPTHLIKTRGQQVTLRCSSQSGHNTVSWYQQALGQGPQFIFQYYREEENGRGNFPPRFSGLQFPNYSSELNVNALELDDSALYLCASSRGGTRADTQYFGPGTRLTVL.

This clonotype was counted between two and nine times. The CDR3 loop is CASSFPSGSSYNEQFF. CDR3 DNA: TGTGCCAGCAGCTTCCCTAGCGGGAGCTCCTACAATGAGCAGTTCTTC. The gene calls are TRBV7-9 and TRBJ2-1; 10 nucleotides align to TRBD2. The germline V gene has CDR1 SEHNR and CDR2 FQNEAQ (reference sequence). The trim removed 3 bases at V and 0 bases at J, leaving 2 bases unmatched. The CDR3 has 16 residues. The entire variable domain, with the rest obtained from reference TRBV7-9 and TRBJ2-1, is as follows: DTGVSQNPRHKITKRGQNVTFRCDPISEHNRLYWYRQTLGQGPEFLTYFQNEAQLEKSRLLSDRFSAERPKGSFSTLEIQRTEQGDSAMYLCASSFPSGSSYNEQFFGPGTRLTVL.

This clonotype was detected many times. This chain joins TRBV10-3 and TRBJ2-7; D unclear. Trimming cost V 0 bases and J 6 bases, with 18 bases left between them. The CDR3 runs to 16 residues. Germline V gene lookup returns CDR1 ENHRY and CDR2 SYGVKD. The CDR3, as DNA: TGTGCCATCAGTGAGTCGAAGTCGGGCCGTCCTGGCGAGCAGTACTTC. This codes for CAISESKSGRPGEQYF.

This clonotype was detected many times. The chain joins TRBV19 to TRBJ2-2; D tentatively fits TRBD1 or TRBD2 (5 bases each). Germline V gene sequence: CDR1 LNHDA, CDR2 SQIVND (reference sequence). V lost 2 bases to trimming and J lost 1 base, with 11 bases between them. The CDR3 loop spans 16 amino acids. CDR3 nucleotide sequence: TGTGCCAGTAGTATACTGGGGGTGTTGAACACCGGGGAGCTGTTTTTT. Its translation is CASSILGVLNTGELFF.

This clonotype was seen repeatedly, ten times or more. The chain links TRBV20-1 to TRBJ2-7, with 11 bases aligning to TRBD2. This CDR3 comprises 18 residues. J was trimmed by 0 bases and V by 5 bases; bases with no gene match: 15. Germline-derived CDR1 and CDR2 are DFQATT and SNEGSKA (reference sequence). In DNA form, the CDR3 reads TGCAGTGCTCCCGGGACTAGCGGATCGCTGTTCCTCTCCTACGAGCAGTACTTC. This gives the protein CSAPGTSGSLFLSYEQYF.

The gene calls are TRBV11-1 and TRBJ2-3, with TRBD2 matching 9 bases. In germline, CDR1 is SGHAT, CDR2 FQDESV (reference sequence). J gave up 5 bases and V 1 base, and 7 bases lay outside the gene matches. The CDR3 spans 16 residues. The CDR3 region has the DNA TGTGCCAGCAGCTTAGGCGGGAGGGCCTCATTAGATACGCAGTATTTT. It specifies CASSLGGRASLDTQYF.